This is a list of T cell receptor beta chains from one sample in a study of beta chain features in type 1 diabetes. Only in-frame clones appear in the TCRdb table, and some are missing; sequencing was by immunoSEQ multiplex PCR. This repertoire shows a few hundred thousand clones, 24% found once; its top ten account for 0.012%. Sequencing input: naive CD4+ T cells from blood. Receptors were obtained from a woman in her thirties with type 1 diabetes. Each CDR3 is given with its conserved first and last residue. Fields, in order: CDR3 length, D gene, V gene, clone size, J gene, CDR3 DNA, CDR3 protein. The D gene is left open where the match is weak. Rows may omit the clone size; those that give it use once, few, many or a size class.

15	TRBD1	TRBV10-3	NA	TRBJ2-7	TGTGCCATCGATTCCACAGGGGGCCTTACCTACGAGCAGTACTTC	CAIDSTGGLTYEQYF
13	NA	TRBV11-2	NA	TRBJ2-1	TGTGCCAGCAGCACTTATGGAGGACATGAGCAGTTCTTC	CASSTYGGHEQFF
14	NA	TRBV6-5	few	TRBJ2-3	TGTGCCAGCAGTTACTCGATAGCGGCAGATACGCAGTATTTT	CASSYSIAADTQYF
12	TRBD2	TRBV5-4	few	TRBJ2-3	TGTGCCAGCAGCCCGGGGGGAGATACGCAGTATTTT	CASSPGGDTQYF
11	NA	TRBV30	NA	TRBJ2-5	TGTGCCTGGAGCCGGAGGGAGACCCAGTACTTC	CAWSRRETQYF
13	TRBD1	TRBV2	few	TRBJ2-5	TGTGCCAGCAGTGGAGGGGGCGCGGAGACCCAGTACTTC	CASSGGGAETQYF
17	TRBD2	TRBV18	NA	TRBJ2-1	TGTGCCAGCTCACCGCGGGGGTCTAGCGGACCCTACAATGAGCAGTTCTTC	CASSPRGSSGPYNEQFF
13	NA	TRBV4-2	NA	TRBJ2-1	TGTGCCAGCAGCCAAGTTTCAGGCAATGAGCAGTTCTTC	CASSQVSGNEQFF
15	NA	TRBV5-1	NA	TRBJ2-2	TGCGCCAGCAGCACGGCACAGGGTTCGGCCGGGGAGCTGTTTTTT	CASSTAQGSAGELFF
16	TRBD2	TRBV28	NA	TRBJ2-4	TGTGCCAGCAAATCCCAGTCCGGCGGGGGGCAAAACATTCAGTACTTC	CASKSQSGGGQNIQYF
16	NA	TRBV7-2	NA	TRBJ2-3	TGTGCCAGCAGCTTAGGTGGCGGGACCAGCACAGATACGCAGTATTTT	CASSLGGGTSTDTQYF
13	NA	TRBV6-5	NA	TRBJ2-5	TGTGCCAGCAGACAGGGAGTTGAAGAGACCCAGTACTTC	CASRQGVEETQYF
13	NA	TRBV29-1	few	TRBJ2-3	TGCAGCGTTGATAGGCGGGGCACAGATACGCAGTATTTT	CSVDRRGTDTQYF
13	NA	TRBV7-9	NA	TRBJ2-3	TGTGCCAGCAGCGCAGGGGGCACAGATACGCAGTATTTT	CASSAGGTDTQYF
16	NA	TRBV9	NA	TRBJ1-1	TGTGCCAGTATGGGCAGAGGGGCCAGGGACTCGATCGGAGCTTTCTTT	CASMGRGARDSIGAFF
13	NA	TRBV30	few	TRBJ1-2	TGTGCCTGGAGTGTAGGGGTTAACTATGGCTACACCTTC	CAWSVGVNYGYTF
15	NA	TRBV4-2	NA	TRBJ1-2	TGTGCCAGCGCTATGATGCAGGGCTTGAGCTATGGCTACACCTTC	CASAMMQGLSYGYTF
11	NA	TRBV30	few	TRBJ2-1	TGTGCCTGGAGTGGAGGACAGGAGCAGTTCTTC	CAWSGGQEQFF
13	NA	TRBV18	NA	TRBJ2-7	TGTGCCAGCTCACCGGTGACTTCCTACGAGCAGTACTTC	CASSPVTSYEQYF
14	TRBD1	TRBV7-9	NA	TRBJ2-7	TGTGCCAGCAGCCCGGACAGGGTGGAGGGCGAGCAGTACTTC	CASSPDRVEGEQYF
18	TRBD1	TRBV25-1	few	TRBJ1-2	TGTGCCAGCAGTGAATCTCTGTTGACAGGGAAGGATCGGTATGGCTACACCTTC	CASSESLLTGKDRYGYTF
11	NA	TRBV10-3	NA	TRBJ2-7	TGTGCCATCAGATTTGGGCCTGTGCAGTACTTC	CAIRFGPVQYF
18	NA	TRBV7-9	NA	TRBJ1-1	TGTGCCAGCAGCCCTTACGGCCGGGGGGCAAAGAGGAACACTGAAGCTTTCTTT	CASSPYGRGAKRNTEAFF
17	TRBD2	TRBV30	NA	TRBJ2-1	TGTGCCTGGAGTGTCGGGGTAGCGGGGAGCTCCTACAATGAGCAGTTCTTC	CAWSVGVAGSSYNEQFF
14	TRBD1	TRBV30	few	TRBJ1-4	TGTGCCTGGAGCCGGGGACAGGGTAATGAAAAACTGTTTTTT	CAWSRGQGNEKLFF
14	TRBD1	TRBV18	few	TRBJ2-7	TGTGCCAGCTCACCGCAGGGGGCTTCCTACGAGCAGTACTTC	CASSPQGASYEQYF
15	TRBD2	TRBV28	NA	TRBJ2-1	TGTGCCAGCAGTTCGCTAGCGGCGCCTTGGAGTGAGCAGTTCTTC	CASSSLAAPWSEQFF
15	TRBD1	TRBV5-1	few	TRBJ2-1	TGCGCCAGCAGCTCCCGGGACAGCTCCTACAATGAGCAGTTCTTC	CASSSRDSSYNEQFF
16	TRBD1	TRBV5-1	NA	TRBJ2-5	TGCGCCAGCAGCAGGGTGCCAGGGGGACCGACAGAGACCCAGTACTTC	CASSRVPGGPTETQYF
14	TRBD2	TRBV18	NA	TRBJ2-5	TGTGCCAGCTCACCAGGACTAGCGGGAGAGACCCAGTACTTC	CASSPGLAGETQYF
14	NA	TRBV11-2	NA	TRBJ2-2	TGTGCCAGCAGCCTACTTAGGGAGACCGGGGAGCTGTTTTTT	CASSLLRETGELFF
18	TRBD2	TRBV7-6	NA	TRBJ2-3	TGTGCCAGCAGCCCCCTAGCTATCGTAGCGGGAGAGGCAGATACGCAGTATTTT	CASSPLAIVAGEADTQYF
17	TRBD2	TRBV7-9	few	TRBJ2-3	TGTGCCAGCAGCTCCTGGACTAGCGGAACTAGCACAGATACGCAGTATTTT	CASSSWTSGTSTDTQYF
13	NA	TRBV6-5	NA	TRBJ2-3	TGTGCCAGCACCCCCCAGGGTGAAGATACGCAGTATTTT	CASTPQGEDTQYF
13	NA	TRBV5-4	NA	TRBJ2-1	TGTGCCAGCAGCTTCGGGGGTAGCAATGAGCAGTTCTTC	CASSFGGSNEQFF
13	TRBD2	TRBV28	NA	TRBJ2-7	TGTGCCAGCAGTTTTAGGTCCGGGGGGGAGCAGTACTTC	CASSFRSGGEQYF
15	TRBD2	TRBV2	few	TRBJ2-7	TGTGCCAGCAGTGTACAGACTAGCGGGAACCACGAGCAGTACTTC	CASSVQTSGNHEQYF
11	NA	TRBV5-1	NA	TRBJ2-7	TGCGCCAGCAGCTTGGAGGGAGCACAGTACTTC	CASSLEGAQYF
18	TRBD1	TRBV5-1	few	TRBJ2-5	TGCGCCAGCAGCTTGGGCTCGGGCGGATACAGGGGGAAAGAGACCCAGTACTTC	CASSLGSGGYRGKETQYF
14	NA	TRBV7-9	NA	TRBJ1-5	TGTGCCAGCAGCCTCGACACACTCAATCAGCCCCAGCATTTT	CASSLDTLNQPQHF
12	NA	TRBV30	NA	TRBJ2-7	TGTGCCTGGAGTGTTGGGGGGAACGAGCAGTACTTC	CAWSVGGNEQYF